These 2 T cell receptor beta chains were sequenced from one sample in a study of control samples from healthy donors and cancer patients. Generated by immunoSEQ multiplex PCR, the TCRdb table keeps only in-frame clones and is missing some. This sample has more than 100,000 clones, with 88% found just once. Input material: blood. The receptor set was obtained from a man in his forties in good health.

The V gene is TRBV19, the J gene TRBJ1-2; 7 bases map to TRBD1. This CDR3 is 13 amino acids long. V dropped 4 bases and J dropped 4; count of bases not matched to a gene: 3. Germline values: CDR1 LNHDA, CDR2 SQIVND (reference sequence). The CDR3 bases are TGTGCCAGTAGTAACAGGGGAGTCTATGGCTACACCTTC. Its protein is CASSNRGVYGYTF.

The V call is TRBV7-9, the J call TRBJ2-7; TRBD2 matches 7 bases. The CDR3 is made up of 15 amino acids. V was pared by 5 bases and J by 0 bases, with 7 bases of the junction left unmatched. Germline V gene data show CDR1 as SEHNR and CDR2 as FQNEAQ (reference sequence). The CDR3 loop reads CASSRGGASSYEQYF. CDR3 coding DNA: TGTGCCAGCAGCCGGGGAGGGGCCTCCTCCTACGAGCAGTACTTC.